This is a list of T cell receptor beta chains from one sample in a study of human T cells and chemical hapten exposure. One entry per CDR3 protein, called by TCRdb with MiXCR from the RACE reads. Of about 350,000 distinct CDR3 sequences in the sample, around 5.5% were seen once. The source material was whole blood, sampled in connection with sensitization to the hapten diphenylcyclopropenone (DPC). The source is a woman aged 18-30 years with alopecia areata. Some clones in this sample may be carry-over from other donors' samples. The CDR3 runs from the conserved cysteine through the conserved F or W. D genes are given only for firm matches. Where a row states a size, it is once, few, many or the class of an expanded clone; other rows omit it.

V,D,J,size,CDR3
TRBV6-1,-,TRBJ1-4,-,CASSEVREEKLFF
TRBV5-1,-,TRBJ1-1,many,CASSSTPVAGYTEAFF
TRBV4-1,-,TRBJ1-5,many,CASSQGHGSSNQPQHF
TRBV25-1,-,TRBJ2-4,-,CASSEEEGQTIAKNIQYF
TRBV7-6,-,TRBJ2-3,few,CASSFSGLTSTDTQYF
TRBV1,-,TRBJ1-2,many,CTSSQVKQGITYGYTF
TRBV4-3,-,TRBJ2-1,few,CASSEDSLLHNEQFF
TRBV10-3,-,TRBJ1-5,-,CAISDVGTPQHF
TRBV6-2/TRBV6-3,-,TRBJ2-6,-,CASEIGMKRQIYTSGANVLTF
TRBV12-3/TRBV12-4,TRBD2,TRBJ2-5,-,CASSLESSGGRTFETQYF
TRBV12-3/TRBV12-4,-,TRBJ1-3,few,CASSPRDGNSGNTIYF
TRBV4-3,-,TRBJ1-2,few,CASSQDRGGPSNYGYTF
TRBV5-1,-,TRBJ1-1,few,CASRMAGQMNTEAFF
TRBV3-1,TRBD1,TRBJ1-4,few,CASSPPTGANEKLFF
TRBV3-1,TRBD1,TRBJ1-1,many,CASSLRQGDTEAFF
TRBV6-2/TRBV6-3,TRBD2,TRBJ2-5,-,CASSPTGDSGGGKETQYF
TRBV29-1,TRBD2,TRBJ2-5,few,CSVPWTSGREETQYF
TRBV5-1,-,TRBJ1-5,few,CASSFSGQSNQPQHF
TRBV2,-,TRBJ1-6,-,CASSGQTALNSPLHF
TRBV6-5,-,TRBJ2-3,-,CASSYSPAGRRDTQYF
TRBV7-2,-,TRBJ2-6,many,CASSKQGSSGANVLTF
TRBV3-1,TRBD1,TRBJ2-7,many,CASSRTGTGDRGQYF
TRBV7-9,-,TRBJ1-2,few,CASSEGGRTIYGYTF
TRBV20-1,TRBD1,TRBJ1-5,few,CSARNSDRGGNQPQHF
TRBV28,-,TRBJ1-2,many,CASSRVGYGYTF
TRBV12-3/TRBV12-4,-,TRBJ2-2,few,CASSPEDRNTGELFF
TRBV4-3,-,TRBJ2-3,few,CASSLVFSFTETQYF
TRBV5-6,TRBD1,TRBJ1-2,many,CASSSLKGQYFDGYTF
TRBV12-3/TRBV12-4,-,TRBJ2-7,many,CASSSKGANLHEQYF
TRBV3-1,-,TRBJ2-7,-,CASSQVGVPSGEQYF
TRBV20-1,TRBD1,TRBJ1-1,-,CSATRGRTEAFF
TRBV6-2/TRBV6-3,TRBD2,TRBJ2-1,-,CASRSSGASSGQFF
TRBV24-1,-,TRBJ1-5,many,CATSARQTYQPQHF
TRBV6-4,-,TRBJ2-3,many,CASRRGPGTDTQYF
TRBV6-2/TRBV6-3,-,TRBJ1-1,many,CASTYLMRGTEAFF
TRBV9,-,TRBJ2-1,-,CASSGNTENNEQFF
TRBV20-1,TRBD1,TRBJ1-3,-,CSALTGGHTIYF
TRBV10-3,-,TRBJ2-3,many,CAISGVSTGGSDTQYF
TRBV25-1,-,TRBJ2-1,few,CASSELWDTSRDEQFF
TRBV20-1,TRBD2,TRBJ2-3,few,CSARRPGGAPDTQYF
TRBV20-1,-,TRBJ1-5,few,CSAIRGGYSNQPQHF
TRBV21-1,-,TRBJ1-3,few,CASSKVGLRSGNTIYF
TRBV6-6,-,TRBJ1-1,many,CASSYSSNRVLGTEAFF
TRBV7-8,TRBD1,TRBJ1-2,many,CASSFLVIRTGSDGYTF
TRBV11-2,TRBD1,TRBJ1-1,many,CASSMDRGRTFF
TRBV6-5,TRBD1,TRBJ1-3,many,CASRPTGGSGNTIYF
TRBV7-2,-,TRBJ2-7,-,CASSYVGDYEQYF
TRBV19,-,TRBJ1-5,-,CASSILLDSNQPQHF